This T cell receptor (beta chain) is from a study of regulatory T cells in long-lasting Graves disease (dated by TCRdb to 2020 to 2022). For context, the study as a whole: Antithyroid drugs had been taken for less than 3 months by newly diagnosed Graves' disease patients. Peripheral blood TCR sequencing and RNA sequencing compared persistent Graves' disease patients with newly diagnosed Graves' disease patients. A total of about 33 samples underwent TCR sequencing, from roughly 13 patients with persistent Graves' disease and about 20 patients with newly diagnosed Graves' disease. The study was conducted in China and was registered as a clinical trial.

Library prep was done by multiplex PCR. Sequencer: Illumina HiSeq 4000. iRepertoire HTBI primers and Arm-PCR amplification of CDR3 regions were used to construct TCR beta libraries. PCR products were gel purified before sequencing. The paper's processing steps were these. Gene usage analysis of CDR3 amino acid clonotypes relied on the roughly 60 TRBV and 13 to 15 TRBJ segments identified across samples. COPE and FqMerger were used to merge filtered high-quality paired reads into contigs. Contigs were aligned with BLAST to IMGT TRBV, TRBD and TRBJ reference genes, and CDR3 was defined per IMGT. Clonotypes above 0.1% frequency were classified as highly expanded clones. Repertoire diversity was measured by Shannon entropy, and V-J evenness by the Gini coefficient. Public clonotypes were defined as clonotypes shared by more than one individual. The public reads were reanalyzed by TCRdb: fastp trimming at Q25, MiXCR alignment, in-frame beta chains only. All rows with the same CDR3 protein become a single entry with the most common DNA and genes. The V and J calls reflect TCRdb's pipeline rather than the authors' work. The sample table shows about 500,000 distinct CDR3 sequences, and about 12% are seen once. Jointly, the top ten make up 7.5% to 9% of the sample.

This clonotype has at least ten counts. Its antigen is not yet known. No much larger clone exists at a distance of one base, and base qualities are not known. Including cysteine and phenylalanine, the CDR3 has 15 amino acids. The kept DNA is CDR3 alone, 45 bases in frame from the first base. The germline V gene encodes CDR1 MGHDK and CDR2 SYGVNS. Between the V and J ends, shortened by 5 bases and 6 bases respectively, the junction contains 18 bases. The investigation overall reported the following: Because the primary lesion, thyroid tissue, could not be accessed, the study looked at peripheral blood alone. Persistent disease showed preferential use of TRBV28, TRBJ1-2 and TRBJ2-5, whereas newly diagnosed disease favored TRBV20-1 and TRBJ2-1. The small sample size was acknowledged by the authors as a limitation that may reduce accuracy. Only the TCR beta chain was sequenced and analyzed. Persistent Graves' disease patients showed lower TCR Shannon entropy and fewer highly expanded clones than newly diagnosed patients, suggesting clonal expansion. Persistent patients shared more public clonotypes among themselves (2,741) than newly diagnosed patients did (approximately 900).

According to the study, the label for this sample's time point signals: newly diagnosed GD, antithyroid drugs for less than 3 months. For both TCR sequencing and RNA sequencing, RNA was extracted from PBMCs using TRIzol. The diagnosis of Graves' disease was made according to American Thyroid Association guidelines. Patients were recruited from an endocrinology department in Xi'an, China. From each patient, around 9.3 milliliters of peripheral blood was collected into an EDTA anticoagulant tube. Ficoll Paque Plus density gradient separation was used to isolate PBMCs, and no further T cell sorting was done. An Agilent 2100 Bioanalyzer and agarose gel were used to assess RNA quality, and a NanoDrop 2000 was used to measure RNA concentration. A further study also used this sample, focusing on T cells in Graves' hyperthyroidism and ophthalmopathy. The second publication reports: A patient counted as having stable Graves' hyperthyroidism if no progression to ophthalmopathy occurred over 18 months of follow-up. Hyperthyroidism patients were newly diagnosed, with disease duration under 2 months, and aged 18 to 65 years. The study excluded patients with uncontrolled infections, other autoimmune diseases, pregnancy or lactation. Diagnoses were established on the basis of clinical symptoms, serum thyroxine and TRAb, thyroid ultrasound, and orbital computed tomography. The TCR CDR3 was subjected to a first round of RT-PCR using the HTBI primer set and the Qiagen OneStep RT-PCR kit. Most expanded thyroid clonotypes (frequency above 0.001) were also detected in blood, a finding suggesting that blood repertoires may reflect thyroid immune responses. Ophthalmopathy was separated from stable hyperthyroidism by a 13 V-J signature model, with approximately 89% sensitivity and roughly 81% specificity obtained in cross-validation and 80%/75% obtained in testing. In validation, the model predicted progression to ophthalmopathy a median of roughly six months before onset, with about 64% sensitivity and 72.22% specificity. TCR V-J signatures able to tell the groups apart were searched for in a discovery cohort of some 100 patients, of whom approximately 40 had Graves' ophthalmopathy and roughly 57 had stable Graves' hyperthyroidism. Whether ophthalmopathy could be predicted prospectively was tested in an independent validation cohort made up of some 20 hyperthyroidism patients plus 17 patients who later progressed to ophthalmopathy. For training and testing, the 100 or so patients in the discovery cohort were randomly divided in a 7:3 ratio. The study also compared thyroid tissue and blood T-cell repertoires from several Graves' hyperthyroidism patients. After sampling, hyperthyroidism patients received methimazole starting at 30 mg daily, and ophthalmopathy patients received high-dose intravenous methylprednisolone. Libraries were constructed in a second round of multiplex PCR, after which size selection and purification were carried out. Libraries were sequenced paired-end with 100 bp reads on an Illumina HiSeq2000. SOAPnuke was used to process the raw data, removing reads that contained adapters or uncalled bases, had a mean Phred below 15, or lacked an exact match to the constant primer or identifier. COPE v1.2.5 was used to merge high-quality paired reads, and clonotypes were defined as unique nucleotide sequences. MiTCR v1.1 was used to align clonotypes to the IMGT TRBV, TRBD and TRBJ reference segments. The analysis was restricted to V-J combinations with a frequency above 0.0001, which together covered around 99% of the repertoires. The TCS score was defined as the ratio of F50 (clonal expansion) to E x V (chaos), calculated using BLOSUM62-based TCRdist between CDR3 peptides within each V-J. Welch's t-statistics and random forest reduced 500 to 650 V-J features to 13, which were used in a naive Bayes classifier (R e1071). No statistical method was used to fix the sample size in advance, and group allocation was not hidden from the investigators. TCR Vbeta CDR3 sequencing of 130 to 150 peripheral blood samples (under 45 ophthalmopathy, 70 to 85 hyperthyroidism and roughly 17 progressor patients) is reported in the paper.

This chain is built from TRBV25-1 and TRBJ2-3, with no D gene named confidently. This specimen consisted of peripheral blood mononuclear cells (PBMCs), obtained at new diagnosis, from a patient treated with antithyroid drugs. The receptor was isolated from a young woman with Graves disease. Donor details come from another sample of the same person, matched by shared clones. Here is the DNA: TGTGCCAGCAGTAAGGGCAGCCCCGGCAGGGATACGCAGTATTTT. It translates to CASSKGSPGRDTQYF.